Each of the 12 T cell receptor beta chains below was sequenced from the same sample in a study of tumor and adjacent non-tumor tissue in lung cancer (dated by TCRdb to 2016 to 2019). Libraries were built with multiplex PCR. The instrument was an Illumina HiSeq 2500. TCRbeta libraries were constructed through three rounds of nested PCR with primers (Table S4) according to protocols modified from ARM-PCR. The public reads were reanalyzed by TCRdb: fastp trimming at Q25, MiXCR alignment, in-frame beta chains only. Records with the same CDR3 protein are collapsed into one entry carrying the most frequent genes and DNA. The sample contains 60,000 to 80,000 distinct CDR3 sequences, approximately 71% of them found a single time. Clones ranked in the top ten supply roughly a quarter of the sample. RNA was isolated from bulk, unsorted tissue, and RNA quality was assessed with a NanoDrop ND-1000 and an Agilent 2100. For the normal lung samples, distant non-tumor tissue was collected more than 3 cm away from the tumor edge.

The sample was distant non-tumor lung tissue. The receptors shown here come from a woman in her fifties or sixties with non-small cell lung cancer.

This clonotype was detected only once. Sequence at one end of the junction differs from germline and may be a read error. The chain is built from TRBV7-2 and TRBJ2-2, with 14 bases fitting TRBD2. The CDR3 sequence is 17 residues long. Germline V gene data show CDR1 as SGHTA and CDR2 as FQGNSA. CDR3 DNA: TGTGCCAACAGCTTAGTAGGACTAGCGGGAGGTGGCGGGAAGCTGTTTTTT. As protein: CANSLVGLAGGGGKLFF. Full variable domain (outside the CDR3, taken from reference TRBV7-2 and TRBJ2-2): GAGVSQSPSNKVTEKGKDVELRCDPISGHTALYWYRQSLGQGLEFLIYFQGNSAPDKSGLPSDRFSAERTGGSVSTLTIQRTQQEDSAVYLCANSLVGLAGGGGKLFFGEGSRLTVL.

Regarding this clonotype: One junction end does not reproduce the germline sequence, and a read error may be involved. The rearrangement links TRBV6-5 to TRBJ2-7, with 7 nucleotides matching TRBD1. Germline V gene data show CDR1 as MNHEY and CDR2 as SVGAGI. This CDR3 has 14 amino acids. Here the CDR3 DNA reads TGTGCCAGCACTAAAATACAGGGGTCCTACGAGAAGTACTTC. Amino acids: CASTKIQGSYEKYF.

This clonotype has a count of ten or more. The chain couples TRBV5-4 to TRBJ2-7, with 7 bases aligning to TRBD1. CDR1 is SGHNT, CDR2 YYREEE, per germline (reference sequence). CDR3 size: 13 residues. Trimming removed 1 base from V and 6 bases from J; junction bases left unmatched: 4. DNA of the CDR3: TGTGCCAGCAGCTTGTACCGGGACAGCGAGCAGTACTTC. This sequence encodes CASSLYRDSEQYF. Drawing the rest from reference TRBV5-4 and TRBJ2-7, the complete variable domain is ETGVTQSPTHLIKTRGQQVTLRCSSQSGHNTVSWYQQALGQGPQFIFQYYREEENGRGNFPPRFSGLQFPNYSSELNVNALELDDSALYLCASSLYRDSEQYFGPGTRLTVT.

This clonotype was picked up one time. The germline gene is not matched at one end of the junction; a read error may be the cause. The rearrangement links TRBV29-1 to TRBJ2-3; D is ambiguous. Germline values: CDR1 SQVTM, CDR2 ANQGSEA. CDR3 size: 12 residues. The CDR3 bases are TGCAGTGTTGGTGAATGTGGAGATACGCATTATTTT. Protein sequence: CSVGECGDTHYF.

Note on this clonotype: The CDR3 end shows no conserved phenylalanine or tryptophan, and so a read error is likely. DNA of the CDR3: TGTGCCAGCAGTTCACGTTATGTCTACACCTCC. Its protein product is CASSSRYVYTS. V is TRBV28 and J is TRBJ1-2, with D uncertain. Germline CDR1 MDHEN, CDR2 SYDVKM. CDR3 size: 11 residues.

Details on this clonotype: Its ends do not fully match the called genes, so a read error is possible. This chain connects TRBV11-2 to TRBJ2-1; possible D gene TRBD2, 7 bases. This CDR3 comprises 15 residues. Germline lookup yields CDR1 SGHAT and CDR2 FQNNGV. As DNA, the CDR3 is TGTGCCAGTGGGAGGGGGGTCCGTATTCCGAGTGAGCTGTTCTTC. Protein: CASGRGVRIPSELFF.

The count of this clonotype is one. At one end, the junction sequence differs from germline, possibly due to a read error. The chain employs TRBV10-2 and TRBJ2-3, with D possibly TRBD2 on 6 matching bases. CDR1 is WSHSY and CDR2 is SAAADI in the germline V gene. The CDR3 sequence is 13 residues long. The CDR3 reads CAIWTGVEDTQYF. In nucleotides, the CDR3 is TGCGCCATCTGGACGGGAGTCGAAGATACGCAATATTTT.

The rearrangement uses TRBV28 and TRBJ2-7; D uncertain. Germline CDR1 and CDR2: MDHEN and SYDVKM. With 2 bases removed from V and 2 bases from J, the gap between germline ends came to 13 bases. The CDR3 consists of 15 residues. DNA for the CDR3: TGTGCCAGCAGTTTACCTCCCGTCAACACCTACGAGCAGTACTTC. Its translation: CASSLPPVNTYEQYF.

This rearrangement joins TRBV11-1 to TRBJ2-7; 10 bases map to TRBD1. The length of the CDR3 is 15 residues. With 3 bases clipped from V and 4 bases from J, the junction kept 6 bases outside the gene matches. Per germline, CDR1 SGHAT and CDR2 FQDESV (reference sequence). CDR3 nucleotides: TGTGCCAGCAGCTTGACGGACAGGGGGATATACGAGCAGTACTTC. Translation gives CASSLTDRGIYEQYF.

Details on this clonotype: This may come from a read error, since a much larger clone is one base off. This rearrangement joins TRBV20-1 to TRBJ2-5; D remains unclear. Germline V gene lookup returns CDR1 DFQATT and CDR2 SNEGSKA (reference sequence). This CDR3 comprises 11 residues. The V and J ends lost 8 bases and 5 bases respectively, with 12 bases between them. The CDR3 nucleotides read TGCAGTACTCACTATCAGGAGACCCAGTACTTC. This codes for CSTHYQETQYF.

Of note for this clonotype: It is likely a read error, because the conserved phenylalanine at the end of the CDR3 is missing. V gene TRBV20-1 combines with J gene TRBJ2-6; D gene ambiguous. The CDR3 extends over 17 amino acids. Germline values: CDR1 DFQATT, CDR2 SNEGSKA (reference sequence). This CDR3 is CSAAICGGFSGSNVLTL. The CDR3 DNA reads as TGCAGTGCGGCAATCTGCGGCGGTTTCTCTGGGTCCAACGTCCTGACTTTA.

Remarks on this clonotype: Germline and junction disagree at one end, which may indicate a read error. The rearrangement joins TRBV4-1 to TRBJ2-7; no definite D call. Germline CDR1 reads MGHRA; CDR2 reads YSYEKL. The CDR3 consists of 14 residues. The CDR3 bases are TGCGCCAGCAGCCAAGCCTCCAGCTCCTGCGAGCAGTACTTC. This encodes CASSQASSSCEQYF.